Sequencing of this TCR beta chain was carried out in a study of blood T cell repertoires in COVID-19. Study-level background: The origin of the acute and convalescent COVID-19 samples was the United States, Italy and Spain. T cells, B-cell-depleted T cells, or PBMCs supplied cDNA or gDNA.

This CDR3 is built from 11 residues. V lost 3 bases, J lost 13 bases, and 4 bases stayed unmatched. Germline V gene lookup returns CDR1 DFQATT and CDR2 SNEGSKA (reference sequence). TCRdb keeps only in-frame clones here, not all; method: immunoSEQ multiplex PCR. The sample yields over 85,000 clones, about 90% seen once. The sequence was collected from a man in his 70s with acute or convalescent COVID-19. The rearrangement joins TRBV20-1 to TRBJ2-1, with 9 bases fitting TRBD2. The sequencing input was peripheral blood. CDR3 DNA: TGCAGTGCTAGGACTAGCGGACTCCAGTTCTTC. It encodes CSARTSGLQFF.